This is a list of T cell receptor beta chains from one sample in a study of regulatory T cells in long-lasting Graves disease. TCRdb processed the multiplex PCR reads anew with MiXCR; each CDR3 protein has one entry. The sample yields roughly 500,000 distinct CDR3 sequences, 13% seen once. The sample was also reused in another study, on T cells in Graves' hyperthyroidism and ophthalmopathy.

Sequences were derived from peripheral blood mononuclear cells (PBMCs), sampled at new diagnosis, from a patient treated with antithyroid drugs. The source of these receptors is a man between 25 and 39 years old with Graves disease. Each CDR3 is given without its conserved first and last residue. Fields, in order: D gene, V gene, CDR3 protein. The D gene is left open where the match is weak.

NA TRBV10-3 ASSDTRGRQPQH
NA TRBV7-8 ASRMDRRSNQPQH
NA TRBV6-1 ASSEDMRGAGYT
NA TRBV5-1 ASSLVAGRETQY
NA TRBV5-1 ASGRDTYNEQF
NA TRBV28 ASSSHDNTEAF
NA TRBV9 ASSPQGHSYEQY
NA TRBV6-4 ASSVSGANVLT
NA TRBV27 ASRRSQNNEQF
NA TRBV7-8 ASSFRRGGSTYNEQF
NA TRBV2 APSPADAQITQY
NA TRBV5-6 ASSLAGEGYT
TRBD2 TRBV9 ASSSGLAGGVDTQY
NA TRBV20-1 SARAGARSTEAF
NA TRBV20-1 SARDPRGTQY
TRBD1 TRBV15 ATSRVQGALNEQF
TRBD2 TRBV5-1 ASSLVVSGRADRHEQY
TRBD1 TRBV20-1 SARPTGVGELF
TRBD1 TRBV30 AWSVLGTVATYGYT
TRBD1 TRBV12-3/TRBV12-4 ASSFGVGTGSYNEQF
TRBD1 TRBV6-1 ASRTMDRDNSPLH
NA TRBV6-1 ASSKNTNYGYT
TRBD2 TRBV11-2 ASGTLAGGAGELF
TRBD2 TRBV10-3 AATDVSGRRDEQF
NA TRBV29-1 SVRAGEKLF
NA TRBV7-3 ASSLGPGYEQY